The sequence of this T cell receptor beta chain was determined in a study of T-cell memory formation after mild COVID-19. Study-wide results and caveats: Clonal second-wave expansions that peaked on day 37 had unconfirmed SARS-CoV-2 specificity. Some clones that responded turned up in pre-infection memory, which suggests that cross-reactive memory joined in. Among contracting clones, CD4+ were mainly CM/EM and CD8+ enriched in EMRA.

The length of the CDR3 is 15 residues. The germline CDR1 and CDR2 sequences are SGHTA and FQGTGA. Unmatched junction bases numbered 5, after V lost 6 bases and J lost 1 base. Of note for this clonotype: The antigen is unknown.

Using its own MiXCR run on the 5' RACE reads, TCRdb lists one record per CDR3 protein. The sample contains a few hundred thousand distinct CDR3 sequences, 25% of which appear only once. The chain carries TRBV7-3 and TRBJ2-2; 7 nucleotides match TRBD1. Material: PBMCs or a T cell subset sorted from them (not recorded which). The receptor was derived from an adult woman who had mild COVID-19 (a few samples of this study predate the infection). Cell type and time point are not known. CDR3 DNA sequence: TGTGCCAGCAGGCCAGGGACAGAGAACACCGGGGAGCTGTTTTTT. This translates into CASRPGTENTGELFF.